Sequencing of this T cell receptor (beta chain) was carried out in a study of blood T cell repertoires in COVID-19. Study context: From T cells, B-cell-depleted T cells, or PBMCs came the material, which was cDNA or gDNA.

Per the original data handling: Amplification from reference gene primers served as the basis for estimated nucleated cell counts. TCRdb's table, derived via immunoSEQ multiplex PCR, lists solely in-frame clones and lacks some. From that table come the V and J calls and clone size; the DNA was used to work out D and trimming. The sample has 80,000 or so clones, roughly 86% seen once; the top ten hold about 2.1%. The CDR3 contains 16 residues. V was clipped by 0 bases and J by 9 bases, with 16 bases between them. Germline V gives CDR1 SGHRS, CDR2 YFSETQ. The chain uses TRBV5-1 and TRBJ1-6; D remains unclear. Sequenced: peripheral blood. This clonotype was obtained from a woman in her sixties with acute or convalescent COVID-19. CDR3 DNA sequence: TGCGCCAGCAGCTTGGAGATCCGAGCCCGGGGTTCACCCCTCCACTTT. This sequence encodes CASSLEIRARGSPLHF.